This T cell receptor (beta chain) was documented in a study of T cell responses to AZD1222 COVID-19 vaccine. Trimming removed 0 bases at V and 6 bases at J, with 15 bases between. CDR1 and CDR2 from the germline V gene are LNHNV and YYDKDF (reference sequence). This CDR3 has 15 amino acids. Clones were sequenced by immunoSEQ multiplex PCR, and TCRdb holds only the in-frame ones, with some missing. The table shows some 150,000 clones, with 85% to 90% occurring only once. The chain recombines TRBV15 with TRBJ2-7; TRBD2 might be the D (7 bases). Sequencing was performed on peripheral blood, taken 28 days after the second AZD1222 dose. The source is an adult who received the AZD1222 COVID-19 vaccine. The CDR3 bases are TGTGCCACCAGCAGAGAAGGGACGGGGGGCTCCGAGCAGTACTTC. It translates to CATSREGTGGSEQYF.